This T cell receptor (beta chain) was recovered during a study of blood T cell repertoires in COVID-19. Turning to the study itself: Some COVID-19 samples were acute and others convalescent; all came from the United States, Italy and Spain. Sources were T cells, B-cell-depleted T cells, or PBMCs; the material itself was cDNA or gDNA.

V dropped 2 bases and J dropped 5 bases, with 9 bases sitting between them. The CDR3 consists of 13 residues. Germline assignment: CDR1 MNHEY and CDR2 SVGAGI. Per the original methods: Amplification of reference gene primers was used by the study to estimate nucleated cell counts. Profiling relied on immunoSEQ multiplex PCR, and the TCRdb table lists in-frame clones only, not all of them. D and trimming were read from the DNA, whereas the V and J calls and clone size are those reported in that table. Found here are 4,500 to 5,500 clones, roughly four fifths of them singletons; the top ten hold about an eighth.

This sequence was found in a man aged 70 or older with active COVID-19. The sample was peripheral blood. V usage is TRBV6-5 and J usage is TRBJ2-5; D is possibly TRBD2 (5 bases). This CDR3 reads CASSYHGDETQYF. The DNA for the CDR3 is TGTGCCAGCAGTTACCACGGGGATGAGACCCAGTACTTC.